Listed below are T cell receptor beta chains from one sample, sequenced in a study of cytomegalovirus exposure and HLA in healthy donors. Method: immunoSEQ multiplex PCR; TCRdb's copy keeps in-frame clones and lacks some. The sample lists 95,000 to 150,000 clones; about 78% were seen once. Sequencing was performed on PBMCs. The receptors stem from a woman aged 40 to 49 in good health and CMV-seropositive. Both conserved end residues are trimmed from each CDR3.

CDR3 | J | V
ASSRELGGGAYEQY | TRBJ2-7 | TRBV4-3
ASSHQLAGGKETQY | TRBJ2-5 | TRBV7-7
ASSFISGGAFTGELF | TRBJ2-2 | TRBV7-8
ASSRQPGVGETQY | TRBJ2-5 | TRBV7-2
ASRKNTGTGATEAF | TRBJ1-1 | TRBV7-2
ASSLAQQGPQETQY | TRBJ2-5 | TRBV7-2
ASSLTVIGGAVNTEAF | TRBJ1-1 | TRBV7-6
ASSPGANYGYT | TRBJ1-2 | TRBV7-9
ASSLLAGGLSSYEQY | TRBJ2-7 | TRBV5-1
ASSLGTVYGYT | TRBJ1-2 | TRBV6-5
SVRSLGEQY | TRBJ2-7 | TRBV29-1
ASSSQGVYTEAF | TRBJ1-1 | TRBV7-9
ASSLGMGVYGYT | TRBJ1-2 | TRBV7-6
ASSSPGGPGDEQF | TRBJ2-1 | TRBV13
SHQTGDAQH | TRBJ1-5 | TRBV20-1
ASSYRGSLEQY | NA | TRBV6-5